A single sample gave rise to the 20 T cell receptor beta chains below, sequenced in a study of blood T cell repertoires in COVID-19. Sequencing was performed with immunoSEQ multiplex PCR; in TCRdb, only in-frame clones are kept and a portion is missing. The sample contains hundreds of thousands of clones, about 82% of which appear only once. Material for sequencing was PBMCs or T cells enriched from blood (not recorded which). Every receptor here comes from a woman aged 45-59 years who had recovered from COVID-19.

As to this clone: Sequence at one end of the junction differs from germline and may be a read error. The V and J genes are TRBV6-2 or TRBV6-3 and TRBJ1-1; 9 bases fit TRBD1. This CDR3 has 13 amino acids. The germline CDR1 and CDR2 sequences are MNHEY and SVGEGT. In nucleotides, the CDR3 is TGTGCCAGCAGTTATGGGACAGGGCGACCTTCCTCCTTT. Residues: CASSYGTGRPSSF.

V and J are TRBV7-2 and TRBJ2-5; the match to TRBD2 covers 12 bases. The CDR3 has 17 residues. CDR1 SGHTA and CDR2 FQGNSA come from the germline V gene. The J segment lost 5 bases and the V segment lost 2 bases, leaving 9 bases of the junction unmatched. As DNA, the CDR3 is TGTGCCAGCAGCTTAAGGTCTAGCGGGGGGGCCTGGGAGACCCAGTACTTC. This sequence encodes CASSLRSSGGAWETQYF. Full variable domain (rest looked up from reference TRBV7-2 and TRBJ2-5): GAGVSQSPSNKVTEKGKDVELRCDPISGHTALYWYRQSLGQGLEFLIYFQGNSAPDKSGLPSDRFSAERTGGSVSTLTIQRTQQEDSAVYLCASSLRSSGGAWETQYFGPGTRLLVL.

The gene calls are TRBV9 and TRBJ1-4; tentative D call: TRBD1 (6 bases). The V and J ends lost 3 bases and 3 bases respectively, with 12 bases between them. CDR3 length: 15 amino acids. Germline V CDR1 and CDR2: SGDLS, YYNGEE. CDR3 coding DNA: TGTGCCAGCAGCGCAACACAGGGAGCTAATGAAAAACTGTTTTTT. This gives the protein CASSATQGANEKLFF.

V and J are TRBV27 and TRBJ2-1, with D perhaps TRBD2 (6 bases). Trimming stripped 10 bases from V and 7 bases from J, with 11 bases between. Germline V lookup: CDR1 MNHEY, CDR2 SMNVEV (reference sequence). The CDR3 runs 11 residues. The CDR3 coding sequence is TGTGCCATCGGGAGAGGGAATGAGCAGTTCTTC. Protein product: CAIGRGNEQFF.

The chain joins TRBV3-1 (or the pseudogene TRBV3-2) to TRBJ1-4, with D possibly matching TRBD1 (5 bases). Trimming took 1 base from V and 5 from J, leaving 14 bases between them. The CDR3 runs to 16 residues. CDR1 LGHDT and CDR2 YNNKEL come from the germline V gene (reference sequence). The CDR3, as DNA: TGTGCCAGCAGCCAAGGATGGGGCAGTCAAAATGAAAAACTGTTTTTT. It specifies CASSQGWGSQNEKLFF.

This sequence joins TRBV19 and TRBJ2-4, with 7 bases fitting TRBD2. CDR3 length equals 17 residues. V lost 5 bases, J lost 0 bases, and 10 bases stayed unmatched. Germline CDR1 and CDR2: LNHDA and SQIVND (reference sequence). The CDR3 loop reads CASSPSSGKLAKNIQYF. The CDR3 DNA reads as TGTGCCAGTAGTCCAAGCAGCGGGAAACTAGCCAAAAACATTCAGTACTTC.

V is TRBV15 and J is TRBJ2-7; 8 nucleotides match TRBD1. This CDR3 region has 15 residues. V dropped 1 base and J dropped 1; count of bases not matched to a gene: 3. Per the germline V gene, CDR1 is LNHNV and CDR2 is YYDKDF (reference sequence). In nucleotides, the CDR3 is TGTGCCACCAGCAGAGCCCGGGACAGGTCCTACGAGCAGTACTTC. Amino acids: CATSRARDRSYEQYF.

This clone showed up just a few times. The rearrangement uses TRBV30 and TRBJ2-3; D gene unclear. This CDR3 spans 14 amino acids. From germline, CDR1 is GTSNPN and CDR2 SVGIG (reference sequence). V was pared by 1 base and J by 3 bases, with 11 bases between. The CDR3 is CAWSAYERTDTQYF. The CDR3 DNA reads TGTGCCTGGAGTGCCTACGAGAGGACAGATACGCAGTATTTT.

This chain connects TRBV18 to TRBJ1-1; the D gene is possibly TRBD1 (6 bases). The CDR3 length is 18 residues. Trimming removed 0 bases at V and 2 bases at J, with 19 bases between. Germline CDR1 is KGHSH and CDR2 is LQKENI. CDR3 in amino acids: CASSPPGASQGRNTEAFF. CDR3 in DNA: TGTGCCAGCTCACCACCTGGTGCTTCCCAGGGGCGTAACACTGAAGCTTTCTTT.

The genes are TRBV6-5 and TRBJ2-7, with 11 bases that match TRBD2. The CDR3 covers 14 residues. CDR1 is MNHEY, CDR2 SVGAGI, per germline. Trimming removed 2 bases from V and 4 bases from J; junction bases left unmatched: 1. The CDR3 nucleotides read TGTGCCAGCAGTTACGGGACTAGCGGATACGAGCAGTACTTC. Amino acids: CASSYGTSGYEQYF.

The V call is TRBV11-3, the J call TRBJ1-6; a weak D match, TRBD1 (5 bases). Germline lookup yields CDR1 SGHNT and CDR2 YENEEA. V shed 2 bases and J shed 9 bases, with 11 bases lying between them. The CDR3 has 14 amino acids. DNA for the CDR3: TGTGCCAGCAGCTTAAGGACATCCAGTTCACCCCTCCACTTT. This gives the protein CASSLRTSSSPLHF.

CDR3 nucleotides: TGCGCCAGCAGCCAAGACCTAGCGGGAGGGTCGCGGGAGACCCAGTACTTC. It translates to CASSQDLAGGSRETQYF. This chain links TRBV4-3 with TRBJ2-5, with 12 bases that match TRBD2. Per the germline V gene, CDR1 is LGHNA and CDR2 is YSLEER. The CDR3 sequence is 17 residues long. The ends lost 0 bases at V and 5 bases at J; junction bases unmatched: 7.

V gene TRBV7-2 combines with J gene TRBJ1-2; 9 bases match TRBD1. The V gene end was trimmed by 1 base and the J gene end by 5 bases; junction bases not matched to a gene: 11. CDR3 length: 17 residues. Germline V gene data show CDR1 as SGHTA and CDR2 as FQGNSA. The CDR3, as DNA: TGTGCCAGCAGCTTAGGACGTCCGGGACAGGGAGATTATGGCTACACCTTC. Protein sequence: CASSLGRPGQGDYGYTF.

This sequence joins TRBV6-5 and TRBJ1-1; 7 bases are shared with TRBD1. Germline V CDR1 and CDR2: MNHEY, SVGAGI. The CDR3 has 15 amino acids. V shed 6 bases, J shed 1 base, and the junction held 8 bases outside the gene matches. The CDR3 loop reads CASSRPGQKNTEAFF. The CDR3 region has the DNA TGTGCCAGCAGCCGACCGGGACAGAAGAACACTGAAGCTTTCTTT.

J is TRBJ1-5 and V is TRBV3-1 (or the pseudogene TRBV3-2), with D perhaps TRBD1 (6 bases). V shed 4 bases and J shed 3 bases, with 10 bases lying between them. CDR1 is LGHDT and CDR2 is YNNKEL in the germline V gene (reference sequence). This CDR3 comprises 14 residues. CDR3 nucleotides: TGTGCCAGCAGCCGGGACACGACCAATCAGCCCCAGCATTTT. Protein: CASSRDTTNQPQHF.

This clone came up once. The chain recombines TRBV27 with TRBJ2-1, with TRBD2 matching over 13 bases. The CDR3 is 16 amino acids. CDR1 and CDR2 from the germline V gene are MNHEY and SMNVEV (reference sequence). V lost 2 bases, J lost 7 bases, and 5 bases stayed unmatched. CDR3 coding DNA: TGTGCCAGCAGTTTAATCACTAGCGGGAGGGTTAATGAGCAGTTCTTC. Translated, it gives CASSLITSGRVNEQFF.

The CDR3 is CASSIRGSTNEKLFF. In nucleotides, the CDR3 is TGTGCCAGTAGTATAAGGGGATCTACTAATGAAAAACTGTTTTTT. The chain recombines TRBV19 with TRBJ1-4, with D possibly TRBD1 on 5 matching bases. Between the trimmed V and J ends, which lost 2 bases and 2 bases, there was a span of 9 bases. The germline CDR1 and CDR2 sequences are LNHDA and SQIVND (reference sequence). The CDR3 has 15 residues.

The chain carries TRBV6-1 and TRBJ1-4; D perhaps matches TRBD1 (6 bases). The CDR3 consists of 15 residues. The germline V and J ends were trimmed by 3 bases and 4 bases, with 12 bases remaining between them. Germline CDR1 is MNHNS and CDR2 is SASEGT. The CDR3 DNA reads TGTGCCAGCAGTGACATGACAGGTGGTAATGAAAAACTGTTTTTT. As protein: CASSDMTGGNEKLFF.

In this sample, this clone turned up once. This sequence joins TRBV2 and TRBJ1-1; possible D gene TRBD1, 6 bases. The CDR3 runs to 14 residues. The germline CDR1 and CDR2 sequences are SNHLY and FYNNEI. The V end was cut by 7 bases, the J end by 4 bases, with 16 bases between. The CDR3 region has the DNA TGTGCCAGCAACAGGCAGGGGCTTGGCACTGAAGCTTTCTTT. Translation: CASNRQGLGTEAFF.

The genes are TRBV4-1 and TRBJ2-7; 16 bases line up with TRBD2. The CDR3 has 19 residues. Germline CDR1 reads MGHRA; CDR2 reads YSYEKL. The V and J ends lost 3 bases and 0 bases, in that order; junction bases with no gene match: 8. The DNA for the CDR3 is TGCGCCAGCAGCCATCAGTCGGGACTAGCGGGGGGGCCCTCCTACGAGCAGTACTTC. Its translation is CASSHQSGLAGGPSYEQYF.